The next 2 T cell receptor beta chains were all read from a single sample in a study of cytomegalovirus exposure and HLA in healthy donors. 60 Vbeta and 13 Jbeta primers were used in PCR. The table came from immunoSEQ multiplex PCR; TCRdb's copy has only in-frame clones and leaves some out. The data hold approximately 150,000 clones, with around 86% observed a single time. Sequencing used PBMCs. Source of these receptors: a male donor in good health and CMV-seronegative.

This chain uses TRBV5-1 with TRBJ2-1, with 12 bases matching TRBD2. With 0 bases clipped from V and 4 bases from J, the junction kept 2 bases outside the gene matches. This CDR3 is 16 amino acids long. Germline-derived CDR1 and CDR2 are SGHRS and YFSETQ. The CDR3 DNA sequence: TGCGCCAGCAGCTTGGCTCTAGCGGGGGGGTACAATGAGCAGTTCTTC. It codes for CASSLALAGGYNEQFF.

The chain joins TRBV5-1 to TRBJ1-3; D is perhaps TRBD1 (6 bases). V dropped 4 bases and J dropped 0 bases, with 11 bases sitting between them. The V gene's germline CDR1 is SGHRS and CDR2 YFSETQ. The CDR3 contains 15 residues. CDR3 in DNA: TGCGCCAGCAGCGGCGGGGGGCCCTCTGGAAACACCATATATTTT. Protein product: CASSGGGPSGNTIYF. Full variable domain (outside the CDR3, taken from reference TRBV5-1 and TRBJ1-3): KAGVTQTPRYLIKTRGQQVTLSCSPISGHRSVSWYQQTPGQGLQFLFEYFSETQRNKGNFPGRFSGRQFSNSRSEMNVSTLELGDSALYLCASSGGGPSGNTIYFGEGSWLTVV.